The 20 T cell receptor beta chains below were found in one sample sequenced in a study of T cell responses to AZD1222 COVID-19 vaccine. Data came from immunoSEQ multiplex PCR; TCRdb stores just in-frame clones and leaves some out. The sample consists of some 74,000 clones, roughly nine tenths of them appearing once. The input for sequencing was peripheral blood, taken 28 days after the second AZD1222 dose. These receptors were obtained from an adult who received the AZD1222 COVID-19 vaccine.

This rearrangement joins TRBV7-9 to TRBJ1-6; no clear D. V was pared by 2 bases and J by 0 bases, with 8 bases between. This CDR3 contains 16 residues. In germline, CDR1 is SEHNR, CDR2 FQNEAQ (reference sequence). CDR3 amino acids: CASSLISSSYNSPLHF. For the CDR3, the DNA is TGTGCCAGCAGCTTAATTAGCAGCTCCTATAATTCACCCCTCCACTTT.

The rearrangement links TRBV18 to TRBJ1-4; D gene unclear. V lost 0 bases, J lost 0 bases, and 2 bases lay in between. The CDR3 extends over 14 amino acids. Germline CDR1 KGHSH, CDR2 LQKENI. This CDR3 reads CASSPPSTNEKLFF. The CDR3 bases are TGTGCCAGCTCACCACCCTCAACTAATGAAAAACTGTTTTTT.

The chain couples TRBV6-4 to TRBJ1-1, with D possibly matching TRBD1 (5 bases). The V end lost 5 bases, the J end lost 2 bases, and 9 bases lay between the germline ends. CDR3 length equals 13 residues. Germline V CDR1 and CDR2: MRHNA, SNTAGT. The DNA of the CDR3 is TGTGCCAGCAGTAGGGACTTTAACACTGAAGCTTTCTTT. Its protein is CASSRDFNTEAFF.

The CDR3 spells CASSIGLQGRNGYTF. The CDR3, as DNA: TGTGCCAGTAGTATCGGCCTACAGGGGAGGAATGGCTACACCTTC. This chain links TRBV19 with TRBJ1-2; 7 positions match TRBD1. CDR1 and CDR2 from the germline V gene are LNHDA and SQIVND (reference sequence). Germline trimming cut 3 bases from V and 6 bases from J; bases unmatched to any gene: 10. The CDR3 is 15 residues long.

This clone has just one count. The V and J genes are TRBV7-2 and TRBJ1-1; D is undetermined. The V end lost 4 bases, the J end lost 6 bases, and 15 bases lay between the germline ends. CDR1 and CDR2 from the germline V gene are SGHTA and FQGNSA. The length of the CDR3 is 14 residues. The CDR3 DNA sequence: TGTGCCAGCAGCTCAGGCCCCTTTATAGCTGAAGCTTTCTTT. Residues: CASSSGPFIAEAFF.

The chain couples TRBV25-1 to TRBJ1-6, with D tentatively TRBD1 (6 bases). CDR3 length: 13 amino acids. V lost 7 bases, J lost 5 bases, and 9 bases lay in between. Germline V gene lookup returns CDR1 MGHDK and CDR2 SYGVNS. The CDR3 region has the DNA TGTGCCAGCAAGGGGGTCGATAATTCACCCCTCCACTTT. Translated, it gives CASKGVDNSPLHF.

The chain links TRBV29-1 to TRBJ2-1; 8 bases fit TRBD1. The CDR3 is 14 residues long. Germline V CDR1 and CDR2: SQVTM, ANQGSEA. Unmatched junction bases numbered 4, after V lost 3 bases and J lost 3 bases. CDR3 protein: CSVEAGQGYNEQFF. The DNA for the CDR3 is TGCAGCGTTGAGGCCGGACAGGGCTACAATGAGCAGTTCTTC.

This clone was detected once. V is TRBV5-1 and J is TRBJ1-2; 10 bases are a match to TRBD1. Germline V CDR1 and CDR2: SGHRS, YFSETQ. Unmatched junction bases numbered 5, after V lost 4 bases and J lost 8 bases. The CDR3 sequence is 13 residues long. The CDR3 region has the DNA TGCGCCAGCAGCCCGGGACAGGGGACCGGCTACACCTTC. Translated: CASSPGQGTGYTF.

V is TRBV7-9 and J is TRBJ1-4, with a weak D call TRBD1 (6 bases). V dropped 5 bases and J dropped 10 bases, with 23 bases sitting between them. The CDR3 length is 16 residues. CDR1 is SEHNR and CDR2 is FQNEAQ in the germline V gene (reference sequence). CDR3 amino acids: CASSPPGQGARSKLFF. Written as DNA, the CDR3 is TGTGCCAGCAGCCCCCCGGGACAAGGGGCTCGCTCAAAACTGTTTTTT.

This chain uses TRBV7-9 with TRBJ2-4, with 10 bases matching TRBD2. The germline V gene encodes CDR1 SEHNR and CDR2 FQNEAQ (reference sequence). V shed 0 bases, J shed 3 bases, and the junction held 5 bases outside the gene matches. There are 17 residues in the CDR3. DNA for the CDR3: TGTGCCAGCAGCTTAGCGGGTAGCGGGGGGTACAAAAACATTCAGTACTTC. It codes for CASSLAGSGGYKNIQYF.

This chain links TRBV19 with TRBJ1-6; possibly TRBD1 for D (5 bases). The CDR3 contains 17 residues. Trimming took off 3 bases at V and 7 bases at J, with 19 bases between the two ends. Germline assignment: CDR1 LNHDA and CDR2 SQIVND (reference sequence). CDR3 in DNA: TGTGCCAGTAGTATGGTGCCAGGGAGAGAATTAAATTCACCCCTCCACTTT. Translation gives CASSMVPGRELNSPLHF.

The chain couples TRBV30 to TRBJ2-5; the match to TRBD1 covers 7 bases. CDR1 and CDR2 from the germline V gene are GTSNPN and SVGIG (reference sequence). Unmatched junction bases numbered 5, after V lost 0 bases and J lost 7 bases. The CDR3 is 13 amino acids. CDR3 DNA: TGTGCCTGGAGTGTTAACAGGGGCCGGACCCAGTACTTC. Translating gives CAWSVNRGRTQYF.

The chain recombines TRBV6-5 with TRBJ2-7, with a possible D match to TRBD1 (6 bases). The germline gives CDR1 MNHEY, CDR2 SVGAGI. The CDR3 loop spans 13 amino acids. Trimming shortened V by 5 bases and J by 2 bases, and 10 bases separated the two germline ends. The CDR3: CASSKQGPYEQYF. CDR3 nucleotide sequence: TGTGCCAGCAGTAAACAGGGTCCCTACGAGCAGTACTTC.

This clone was found once. The chain combines TRBV30 with TRBJ1-4; D not resolved. Germline-derived CDR1 and CDR2 are GTSNPN and SVGIG (reference sequence). Trimming pared 5 bases from V and 10 bases from J, leaving 20 bases between. The CDR3 runs 14 residues. The CDR3 sequence is CAWGPDANRGKLFF. In DNA form, the CDR3 reads TGTGCCTGGGGGCCGGATGCGAATAGAGGAAAACTGTTTTTT.

This chain uses TRBV25-1 with TRBJ2-5; 11 bases line up with TRBD2. V dropped 8 bases and J dropped 4; count of bases not matched to a gene: 6. Germline V gene data show CDR1 as MGHDK and CDR2 as SYGVNS. CDR3 length: 14 residues. The CDR3 DNA sequence: TGTGCCAGCGGTAGCGGGGGGGCCGGAGAGACCCAGTACTTC. It encodes CASGSGGAGETQYF.

Remarks on this clone: The same CDR3 also results from other DNA sequences found in this sample. V and J are TRBV7-3 and TRBJ2-1, with TRBD1 matching over 8 bases. V trimming: 2 bases; J trimming: 2 bases; junction bases outside the gene matches: 2. This CDR3 is 15 amino acids long. Germline-derived CDR1 and CDR2 are SGHTA and FQGTGA. This CDR3 reads CASSLGQGAYNEQFF. In nucleotides, the CDR3 is TGTGCCAGCAGCTTAGGACAGGGAGCCTACAATGAGCAGTTCTTC.

This chain links TRBV30 with TRBJ2-7, with no clear D. CDR3 size: 14 residues. Trimming left V 0 bases short and J 2 bases short, with 11 bases between. Germline loops: CDR1 GTSNPN, CDR2 SVGIG (reference sequence). CDR3 amino acids: CAWSVGPGAYEQYF. In DNA, the CDR3 is TGTGCCTGGAGTGTAGGCCCAGGCGCCTACGAGCAGTACTTC.

This clone has just one count. V and J are TRBV12-3 or TRBV12-4 and TRBJ2-3; TRBD1 might be the D (5 bases). The CDR3 spans 13 residues. V gave up 5 bases and J gave up 2 bases, with 8 bases separating them. DNA of the CDR3: TGTGCCAGCAGTGAGACAGACACAGATACGCAGTATTTT. It translates to CASSETDTDTQYF.

The chain employs TRBV19 and TRBJ2-1; tentatively, D is TRBD1 (6 bases). The V gene lost 0 bases and the J gene lost 2 bases, with 11 bases spanning the gap. The germline V gene encodes CDR1 LNHDA and CDR2 SQIVND (reference sequence). The CDR3 loop spans 16 amino acids. CDR3 protein: CASSIDLRQAYNEQFF. CDR3 coding DNA: TGTGCCAGTAGTATAGATCTGCGACAGGCCTACAATGAGCAGTTCTTC.

V and J are TRBV3-1 (or the pseudogene TRBV3-2) and TRBJ2-7, with D perhaps matching TRBD2 (5 bases). V lost 5 bases and J 1 base, leaving 12 bases between the germline ends. This CDR3 has 14 amino acids. Germline V gene lookup returns CDR1 LGHDT and CDR2 YNNKEL (reference sequence). The CDR3 is CASSLSGISYEQYF. The CDR3 bases are TGTGCCAGCAGCTTATCCGGGATTTCCTACGAGCAGTACTTC.